The 30 T cell receptor beta chains listed next were all sequenced from one sample in a study of OX40 agonist ivuxolimab in advanced cancers. Measured with immunoSEQ multiplex PCR; TCRdb has only the in-frame clones, and not every one. This table holds 96,000 or so clones, about 80% found once. Here the sequenced sample was CD4+ or CD8+ T cells sorted from blood, taken in a trial of the OX40 agonist ivuxolimab. The receptors stem from an adult with an advanced solid tumor such as melanoma, head and neck, liver or kidney cancer.

This clone was seen a single time. The V call is TRBV19, the J call TRBJ1-2; D unclear. Per germline, CDR1 LNHDA and CDR2 SQIVND (reference sequence). V lost 2 bases and J lost 4, with 5 bases in between. CDR3 length: 12 amino acids. As DNA, the CDR3 is TGTGCCAGTAGTATAAATGGCTATGGCTACACCTTC. Protein product: CASSINGYGYTF.

This clone was seen a few times. V gene TRBV30 combines with J gene TRBJ1-4; maybe TRBD1 (5 bases). Germline V CDR1 and CDR2: GTSNPN, SVGIG (reference sequence). This CDR3 comprises 14 residues. V lost 1 base, J lost 8 bases, and 14 bases lay in between. The CDR3 coding sequence is TGTGCCTGGAGTGCCCGGGGCGGTCGGGAAAAACTGTTTTTT. Residues: CAWSARGGREKLFF.

This clone has more than one count but fewer than ten. The V call is TRBV6-1, the J call TRBJ2-1; TRBD1 agrees at 7 bases. CDR1 and CDR2 (germline): MNHNS, SASEGT. This CDR3 has 13 residues. The trim removed 7 bases at V and 3 bases at J, leaving 3 bases unmatched. The CDR3: CASKGQNYNEQFF. CDR3 bases: TGTGCCAGCAAGGGACAGAACTACAATGAGCAGTTCTTC.

J is TRBJ2-7 and V is TRBV6-1; D may be TRBD1 (6 bases). CDR3 length: 13 residues. V was cut by 1 base and J by 6 bases, with 10 bases left in between. CDR1 and CDR2 (germline): MNHNS, SASEGT. The CDR3 loop is CASSEGGPREQYF. The CDR3 bases are TGTGCCAGCAGTGAAGGGGGGCCTCGCGAGCAGTACTTC.

The V gene is TRBV6-1, the J gene TRBJ1-3, with a weak D call TRBD1 (6 bases). This CDR3 spans 13 amino acids. CDR1 is MNHNS, CDR2 SASEGT, per germline. V dropped 4 bases and J dropped 6 bases, with 10 bases sitting between them. The CDR3 loop is CASSGSGENTIYF. Here the CDR3 DNA reads TGTGCCAGCAGTGGTTCAGGGGAAAACACCATATATTTT.

V and J are TRBV30 and TRBJ1-1; D is unresolved. With 3 bases removed from V and 1 base from J, the gap between germline ends came to 12 bases. The germline gives CDR1 GTSNPN, CDR2 SVGIG (reference sequence). The CDR3 loop spans 14 amino acids. CDR3 sequence: CAWSHRGANTEAFF. The CDR3 DNA follows: TGTGCCTGGAGCCACCGGGGAGCGAACACTGAAGCTTTCTTT.

The chain has TRBV12-5 and TRBJ1-2; perhaps TRBD1 as D (6 bases). Germline CDR1 is LGHNT and CDR2 is FRNRAP. The germline V and J ends were trimmed by 1 base and 6 bases, with 12 bases remaining between them. The CDR3 totals 14 residues. CDR3 DNA sequence: TGTGCTAGTGGTTTGGGTGGCAGGGGAAATGGCTACACCTTC. Its protein is CASGLGGRGNGYTF.

V usage is TRBV7-9 and J usage is TRBJ1-6; D is undetermined. With 5 bases removed from V and 8 bases from J, the gap between germline ends came to 10 bases. Germline CDR1 SEHNR, CDR2 FQNEAQ (reference sequence). The CDR3 extends over 13 amino acids. Here the CDR3 DNA reads TGTGCCAGCAGCCCTGGACCGGATTCACCCCTCCACTTT. Its protein product is CASSPGPDSPLHF.

The chain uses TRBV27 and TRBJ1-1; D not resolved. The CDR3 runs to 15 residues. The V and J ends lost 6 bases and 1 base respectively, with 15 bases between them. CDR1 is MNHEY and CDR2 is SMNVEV in the germline V gene (reference sequence). In DNA form, the CDR3 reads TGTGCCAGCAGCTCCCCTATAGCGTCGAACACTGAAGCTTTCTTT. This encodes CASSSPIASNTEAFF.

This chain joins TRBV5-1 and TRBJ2-7; the match to TRBD2 covers 12 bases. CDR3 length: 16 amino acids. V was clipped by 4 bases and J by 3 bases; unmatched bases: 8. CDR1 is SGHRS, CDR2 YFSETQ, per germline. The CDR3 DNA sequence: TGCGCCAGCAGCGGGATGGGGACTAGCGGGTACTACGAGCAGTACTTC. It codes for CASSGMGTSGYYEQYF.

The genes are TRBV5-1 and TRBJ2-7; D unresolved. The germline CDR1 and CDR2 sequences are SGHRS and YFSETQ. The V end lost 4 bases, the J end lost 4 bases, and 15 bases lay between the germline ends. CDR3 size: 14 residues. The DNA of the CDR3 is TGCGCCAGCAGCGGAGCCGAAGGATTTTACGAGCAGTACTTC. This encodes CASSGAEGFYEQYF.

The V and J genes are TRBV6-5 and TRBJ2-2; D unclear. The V and J ends lost 7 bases and 6 bases respectively, with 9 bases between them. Germline-derived CDR1 and CDR2 are MNHEY and SVGAGI. There are 12 residues in the CDR3. For the CDR3, the DNA is TGTGCCAGCAAAGGTTGGGCCGGGGAGCTGTTTTTT. It specifies CASKGWAGELFF.

The chain has TRBV29-1 and TRBJ1-2; weak D call: TRBD1 (5 bases). CDR3 length: 13 residues. CDR1 SQVTM and CDR2 ANQGSEA come from the germline V gene. With 0 bases removed from V and 8 bases from J, the gap between germline ends came to 13 bases. This CDR3 is CSVEEKGLRGYTF. The CDR3 coding sequence is TGCAGCGTTGAAGAGAAGGGGCTCCGGGGCTACACCTTC.

This clone was observed at least ten times. V and J are TRBV6-5 and TRBJ1-2; TRBD1 aligns across 7 bases. The J segment lost 3 bases and the V segment lost 5 bases, leaving 9 bases of the junction unmatched. CDR3 length equals 15 residues. Germline CDR1 and CDR2: MNHEY and SVGAGI. CDR3 amino acids: CASSNRDSEHYGYTF. Written as DNA, the CDR3 is TGTGCCAGCAGTAACCGGGACAGTGAGCACTATGGCTACACCTTC.

This clone has a single count. The chain joins TRBV6-6 to TRBJ1-2; TRBD1 matches at 8 bases. With 2 bases clipped from V and 1 base from J, the junction kept 6 bases outside the gene matches. The V gene's germline CDR1 is MNHNY and CDR2 SVGAGI (reference sequence). This CDR3 comprises 16 residues. CDR3 amino acids: CASSYADRVDNYGYTF. Here the CDR3 DNA reads TGTGCCAGCAGTTACGCGGACAGGGTAGATAACTATGGCTACACCTTC.

The V gene is TRBV6-5, the J gene TRBJ2-7; TRBD2 matches at 7 bases. Trimming at V came to 4 bases and at J to 2 bases, leaving 8 bases not matched to a gene. The CDR3 contains 15 residues. Germline values: CDR1 MNHEY, CDR2 SVGAGI. The CDR3 reads CASSWGGTNPYEQYF. The CDR3 region has the DNA TGTGCCAGCAGTTGGGGAGGGACTAACCCCTACGAGCAGTACTTC.

This clone was seen only once. The chain links TRBV11-2 to TRBJ1-2; 7 bases line up with TRBD1. There are 14 residues in the CDR3. In germline, CDR1 is SGHAT, CDR2 FQNNGV. The V gene end was trimmed by 5 bases and the J gene end by 0 bases; junction bases not matched to a gene: 3. CDR3 DNA: TGTGCCAGCAGCCGGGACAGATCTAACTATGGCTACACCTTC. Its translation is CASSRDRSNYGYTF. The full variable domain, with the rest looked up from reference TRBV11-2 and TRBJ1-2, is EAGVAQSPRYKIIEKRQSVAFWCNPISGHATLYWYQQILGQGPKLLIQFQNNGVVDDSQLPKDRFSAERLKGVDSTLKIQPAKLEDSAVYLCASSRDRSNYGYTFGSGTRLTVV.

This rearrangement joins TRBV11-2 to TRBJ2-3; the match to TRBD2 covers 15 bases. Germline values: CDR1 SGHAT, CDR2 FQNNGV. The CDR3 has 17 amino acids. Germline trimming cut 3 bases from V and 7 bases from J; bases unmatched to any gene: 8. The CDR3, as DNA: TGTGCCAGCAGCTTCCCTGGACTAGCGGGAGGGGGGCATACGCAGTATTTT. It translates to CASSFPGLAGGGHTQYF.

The rearrangement uses TRBV5-8 and TRBJ1-6; D is perhaps TRBD1 (5 bases). Looked up from germline, CDR1 is SGHTS and CDR2 is YDEGEE. The CDR3 loop spans 15 amino acids. The ends were cut back, 1 base at V and 7 bases at J, with 12 bases in the middle. The DNA for the CDR3 is TGTGCCAGCAGCTTGAGCGGGGCCAACAATTCACCCCTCCACTTT. This encodes CASSLSGANNSPLHF.

The V and J genes are TRBV5-6 and TRBJ2-5; D may be TRBD1 or TRBD2 (7 bases each). The J call may not be correct, given that the DNA end is closer to TRBJ2-7. This CDR3 has 15 residues. Germline CDR1 SGHDT, CDR2 YYEEEE. The CDR3 spells CASSSRGGPRAEQYF. DNA for the CDR3: TGTGCCAGCAGCTCCAGGGGGGGACCCCGGGCCGAGCAGTACTTC.

This chain joins TRBV14 and TRBJ1-5; 9 bases fit TRBD1. The germline gives CDR1 SGHDN, CDR2 FVKESK. The CDR3 extends over 13 amino acids. V shed 4 bases, J shed 5 bases, and the junction held 0 bases outside the gene matches. The CDR3 is CASSRDRDQPQHF. CDR3 in DNA: TGTGCCAGCAGCCGGGACAGGGATCAGCCCCAGCATTTT.

This clone was observed a few times. This sequence joins TRBV5-4 and TRBJ1-1, with TRBD1 identical over 11 bases. The germline V gene has CDR1 SGHNT and CDR2 YYREEE (reference sequence). This CDR3 is built from 15 residues. The trim removed 3 bases at V and 1 base at J, leaving 2 bases unmatched. CDR3 sequence reads: CASSYGTGGNTEAFF. The CDR3, as DNA: TGTGCCAGCAGCTACGGGACAGGGGGGAACACTGAAGCTTTCTTT.

The V call is TRBV7-9, the J call TRBJ2-1; 7 bases are shared with TRBD1. Germline V gives CDR1 SEHNR, CDR2 FQNEAQ (reference sequence). The CDR3 spans 14 residues. With V trimmed by 6 bases and J by 4 bases, 6 bases remained unmatched. CDR3 residues: CASSWPGQYNEQFF. DNA of the CDR3: TGTGCCAGCAGTTGGCCGGGACAGTACAATGAGCAGTTCTTC.

Remarks on this clone: Relative to the germline gene, one junction end is altered; a read error may explain this. V usage is TRBV5-8 and J usage is TRBJ2-1; D unresolved. CDR1 SGHTS and CDR2 YDEGEE come from the germline V gene. The CDR3 sequence is 15 residues long. CDR3 region: CASSDSGAVYNEQFF. Written as DNA, the CDR3 is TGCGCCAGCAGCGACTCAGGAGCAGTATACAATGAGCAGTTCTTC.

The chain recombines TRBV5-1 with TRBJ2-1, with D hard to call. This CDR3 is built from 13 residues. Trimming pared 1 base from V and 6 bases from J, leaving 8 bases between. In germline, CDR1 is SGHRS, CDR2 YFSETQ. CDR3 loop: CASSLQLGNEQFF. The CDR3 DNA follows: TGCGCCAGCAGCTTGCAGCTCGGCAATGAGCAGTTCTTC.

This rearrangement joins TRBV19 to TRBJ2-7, with TRBD2 matching over 8 bases. The germline CDR1 and CDR2 sequences are LNHDA and SQIVND (reference sequence). The CDR3 has 11 residues. With V trimmed by 8 bases and J by 7 bases, 4 bases remained unmatched. The CDR3 sequence is CASLRGAEQYF. The CDR3 bases are TGTGCCAGTCTGCGGGGGGCTGAGCAGTACTTC. Supplemented by reference TRBV19 and TRBJ2-7, the full variable domain reads DGGITQSPKYLFRKEGQNVTLSCEQNLNHDAMYWYRQDPGQGLRLIYYSQIVNDFQKGDIAEGYSVSREKKESFPLTVTSAQKNPTAFYLCASLRGAEQYFGPGTRLTVT.

The chain employs TRBV27 and TRBJ1-5; tentative D call: TRBD1 (6 bases). CDR3 length equals 16 residues. CDR1 and CDR2 from the germline V gene are MNHEY and SMNVEV (reference sequence). Trimming removed 6 bases at V and 2 bases at J, with 17 bases between. CDR3 sequence reads: CASSRDTPTGNQPQHF. In nucleotides, the CDR3 is TGTGCCAGCAGCCGGGACACCCCGACGGGCAATCAGCCCCAGCATTTT.

The chain uses TRBV5-1 and TRBJ2-1; possible D gene TRBD2, 5 bases. V lost 7 bases to trimming and J lost 6 bases, with 17 bases between them. This CDR3 spans 14 amino acids. CDR1 is SGHRS and CDR2 is YFSETQ in the germline V gene. The CDR3 nucleotides read TGCGCCAGCCTACAGCCCGGGGAAGGCAATGAGCAGTTCTTC. Its protein product is CASLQPGEGNEQFF.

The chain recombines TRBV14 with TRBJ2-1, with D uncertain. This CDR3 spans 13 amino acids. Germline V lookup: CDR1 SGHDN, CDR2 FVKESK. Trimming stripped 1 base from V and 8 bases from J, with 9 bases between. In nucleotides, the CDR3 is TGTGCCAGCAGCCAAGGGAATGCGGATGAGCAGTTCTTC. Its protein is CASSQGNADEQFF.

The rearrangement links TRBV9 to TRBJ2-2; unclear D gene. The CDR3 is made up of 14 amino acids. Germline V gives CDR1 SGDLS, CDR2 YYNGEE. Trimming left V 4 bases short and J 5 bases short, with 12 bases between. The CDR3 region is CASSKGLRTGELFF. DNA of the CDR3: TGTGCCAGCAGCAAAGGGTTAAGGACCGGGGAGCTGTTTTTT.